This T cell receptor (beta chain) was recorded in a study of preoperative IRX-2 immunotherapy in early breast cancer. Sample treatment: preoperative locoregional IRX-2 cytokine immunotherapy. Samples came from a phase Ib trial of preoperative locoregional IRX-2 cytokine immunotherapy. The germline V gene has CDR1 MGHRA and CDR2 YSYEKL. V lost 3 bases and J lost 8; bases outside the gene matches: 7. The length of the CDR3 is 15 residues. TCRdb's copy holds only in-frame clones and misses some; the assay was immunoSEQ multiplex PCR. The sample lists 60,000 or so clones, around 94% seen once, with 1.5% to 2% in the top ten.

This specimen was taken from a patient treated with IRX-2 immunotherapy. The gene calls are TRBV4-1 and TRBJ1-4; 9 positions agree with TRBD1. This receptor was taken from a human donor with breast cancer. The CDR3 nucleotides read TGCGCCAGCAGCCAGGCTCGGGACAGGGACGAAAAACTGTTTTTT. Translated, it gives CASSQARDRDEKLFF.